This T cell receptor beta chain was observed in a study of blood T cell repertoires in COVID-19. As for the study in general: Material from acute and convalescent COVID-19 was sourced from the United States, Italy and Spain.

Original analysis: Amplified reference gene primers provided the basis for estimating nucleated cell counts. Using immunoSEQ multiplex PCR, the repertoire was profiled, and TCRdb retains in-frame clones only, with some absent. The V and J calls and the clone size are those of that table, but D and trimming were determined from the DNA. The data show around 310,000 clones, over 85% seen once. The CDR3 runs 16 residues. Germline V gene lookup returns CDR1 SGHDT and CDR2 YYEEEE. The V gene lost 7 bases and the J gene lost 0 bases, with 14 bases spanning the gap. The sequenced material came from PBMCs or T cells enriched from blood (not recorded which). The genes are TRBV5-6 and TRBJ2-6, with a weak D call TRBD2 (6 bases). This sequence was found in a woman aged 25 to 39 who had recovered from COVID-19. This CDR3 is CASWGDSVSGANVLTF. The CDR3 region has the DNA TGTGCCAGCTGGGGGGATTCCGTCTCTGGGGCCAACGTCCTGACTTTC.